This entry lists 22 T cell receptor beta chains sequenced from one sample in a study of blood T cell repertoires in COVID-19. Clones were sequenced by immunoSEQ multiplex PCR, and TCRdb holds only the in-frame ones, with some missing. The profile shows tens of thousands of clones, nearly 90% of them singletons. The specimen was peripheral blood. The receptors shown here come from a middle-aged man with active COVID-19.

Note on this clone: One end of the junction is discordant with germline, which a read error may explain. The chain is built from TRBV5-7 and TRBJ2-3; D is perhaps TRBD1 (6 bases). TRBV5-7 is designated an ORF whose function remains uncertain. There are 14 residues in the CDR3. The CDR3 nucleotides read TGTGCCAGCAGTTTGGACAGCCGCACAGATACGCAGTATTTT. Its translation: CASSLDSRTDTQYF.

The chain recombines TRBV6-5 with TRBJ1-6; D gene ambiguous. This CDR3 comprises 14 residues. CDR1 and CDR2 (germline): MNHEY, SVGAGI. The V gene lost 7 bases and the J gene lost 9 bases, with 16 bases spanning the gap. The CDR3 loop is CASNDLGRSSPLHF. CDR3 DNA sequence: TGTGCCAGCAACGACCTCGGTCGGAGTTCACCCCTCCACTTT.

The V and J genes are TRBV7-9 and TRBJ2-5, with D perhaps TRBD1 (5 bases). The CDR3 totals 14 residues. Germline loops: CDR1 SEHNR, CDR2 FQNEAQ (reference sequence). V lost 2 bases, J lost 2 bases, and 9 bases lay in between. CDR3 DNA: TGTGCCAGCAGCTTAAGTCAGGGACAAGAGACCCAGTACTTC. Amino acid sequence: CASSLSQGQETQYF. Combining the CDR3 with reference TRBV7-9 and TRBJ2-5 gives the whole variable domain DTGVSQNPRHKITKRGQNVTFRCDPISEHNRLYWYRQTLGQGPEFLTYFQNEAQLEKSRLLSDRFSAERPKGSFSTLEIQRTEQGDSAMYLCASSLSQGQETQYFGPGTRLLVL.

The chain carries TRBV6-5 and TRBJ1-2; tentatively, D is TRBD1 (5 bases). The CDR3 loop spans 14 amino acids. Looked up from germline, CDR1 is MNHEY and CDR2 is SVGAGI. V lost 7 bases to trimming and J lost 4 bases, with 16 bases between them. CDR3 in amino acids: CASKVKRGVYGYTF. The CDR3 DNA reads as TGTGCCAGCAAAGTGAAGCGGGGGGTCTATGGCTACACCTTC.

The chain recombines TRBV4-1 with TRBJ2-1; 8 bases line up with TRBD1. In germline, CDR1 is MGHRA, CDR2 YSYEKL. The CDR3 loop spans 14 amino acids. V gave up 3 bases and J gave up 9 bases; unmatched junction bases: 7. The CDR3 spells CASSHQGAMVEQFF. The DNA for the CDR3 is TGCGCCAGCAGCCACCAGGGGGCGATGGTTGAGCAGTTCTTC.

The rearrangement links TRBV4-3 to TRBJ1-1, with D tentatively TRBD1 (6 bases). This CDR3 region has 15 residues. Germline V gene sequence: CDR1 LGHNA, CDR2 YSLEER. V lost 2 bases, J lost 1 base, and 11 bases lay in between. The CDR3 loop is CASSQLSQGNTEAFF. The CDR3 DNA reads TGCGCCAGCAGCCAACTCTCACAGGGGAACACTGAAGCTTTCTTT.

The chain carries TRBV6-6 and TRBJ1-1; no definite D call. Trimming pared 10 bases from V and 4 bases from J, leaving 19 bases between. From germline, CDR1 is MNHNY and CDR2 SVGAGI (reference sequence). The CDR3 is made up of 14 amino acids. The CDR3 is CAIDGSPAGTEAFF. DNA for the CDR3: TGTGCCATTGACGGGTCACCGGCGGGCACTGAAGCTTTCTTT.

The J gene is TRBJ2-7, the V gene TRBV19; the match to TRBD1 covers 7 bases. The ends lost 4 bases at V and 2 bases at J; junction bases unmatched: 11. Per the germline V gene, CDR1 is LNHDA and CDR2 is SQIVND (reference sequence). The CDR3 runs 16 residues. CDR3 DNA: TGTGCCAGTAGTAACCTCCCAAGGGGACAGCCCTACGAGCAGTACTTC. Translated: CASSNLPRGQPYEQYF.

In this sample, this clone turned up a few times. The chain carries TRBV28 and TRBJ1-1; tentative D call: TRBD1 (5 bases). Trimming removed 2 bases at V and 3 bases at J, with 7 bases between. Looked up from germline, CDR1 is MDHEN and CDR2 is SYDVKM. This CDR3 comprises 13 residues. CDR3 protein: CASSLGAHTEAFF. Written as DNA, the CDR3 is TGTGCCAGCAGTTTAGGGGCCCACACTGAAGCTTTCTTT.

The V call is TRBV7-6, the J call TRBJ2-5, with D possibly being TRBD1 (6 bases). This CDR3 has 14 residues. The V gene's germline CDR1 is SGHVS and CDR2 FNYEAQ. Trimming left V 0 bases short and J 5 bases short, with 10 bases between. The CDR3 here is CASSLAPQGETQYF. The CDR3 region has the DNA TGTGCCAGCAGCTTAGCGCCTCAGGGGGAGACCCAGTACTTC.

V is TRBV15 and J is TRBJ1-5; 7 nucleotides agree with TRBD1. The CDR3 covers 15 residues. V was clipped by 1 base and J by 1 base; unmatched bases: 1. Germline V gene lookup returns CDR1 LNHNV and CDR2 YYDKDF (reference sequence). CDR3 loop: CATSRGGGSNQPQHF. The CDR3 DNA reads TGTGCCACCAGCAGAGGAGGGGGCAGCAATCAGCCCCAGCATTTT.

The chain has TRBV11-2 and TRBJ2-1, with TRBD2 as a possible D gene (6 bases). Germline loops: CDR1 SGHAT, CDR2 FQNNGV. Trimming removed 1 base from V and 0 bases from J, with 16 bases in between. This CDR3 is 18 amino acids long. This chain's CDR3 is CASSLGLSGFSSYNEQFF. The CDR3 DNA reads TGTGCCAGCAGCTTAGGACTAAGCGGGTTTAGCTCCTACAATGAGCAGTTCTTC.

This clone was found once. This rearrangement joins TRBV5-4 to TRBJ2-7; D possibly corresponds to TRBD2 (5 bases). The germline gives CDR1 SGHNT, CDR2 YYREEE (reference sequence). The V and J ends lost 4 bases and 0 bases respectively, with 8 bases between them. The CDR3 contains 13 residues. The CDR3 DNA reads TGTGCCAGCAGCCCGGACTTCTCCTACGAGCAGTACTTC. It encodes CASSPDFSYEQYF.

This chain joins TRBV28 and TRBJ1-4; D ambiguous. Trimming removed 8 bases at V and 0 bases at J, with 4 bases between. Germline V gene lookup returns CDR1 MDHEN and CDR2 SYDVKM. CDR3 length equals 12 residues. The CDR3 region has the DNA TGTGCCAGCCAGACAACTAATGAAAAACTGTTTTTT. Its protein is CASQTTNEKLFF.

The chain has TRBV6-5 and TRBJ1-5; no clear D. The CDR3 runs 15 residues. Germline CDR1 reads MNHEY; CDR2 reads SVGAGI. The ends were cut back, 10 bases at V and 2 bases at J, with 18 bases in the middle. CDR3 in DNA: TGTGCCACCAGACCCATGAGTTTGGGCAATCAGCCCCAGCATTTT. Translating it yields CATRPMSLGNQPQHF.

The J gene is TRBJ2-7, the V gene TRBV10-3; D not resolved. Trimming pared 2 bases from V and 3 bases from J, leaving 5 bases between. The CDR3 has 12 amino acids. Per germline, CDR1 ENHRY and CDR2 SYGVKD. The CDR3 here is CAISETYYEQYF. The CDR3 DNA reads TGTGCCATCAGTGAGACTTACTACGAGCAGTACTTC.

This sequence joins TRBV7-6 and TRBJ2-6, with D possibly TRBD2 on 5 matching bases. V was pared by 5 bases and J by 2 bases, with 13 bases between. This CDR3 region has 16 residues. The germline V gene encodes CDR1 SGHVS and CDR2 FNYEAQ. DNA for the CDR3: TGTGCCAGCAGCCCGGGAAGGTATCCTGGGGCCAACGTCCTGACTTTC. It translates to CASSPGRYPGANVLTF.

The genes are TRBV9 and TRBJ2-7; 7 positions agree with TRBD1. Per germline, CDR1 SGDLS and CDR2 YYNGEE. V gave up 4 bases and J gave up 6 bases; unmatched junction bases: 10. The CDR3 sequence is 14 residues long. CDR3 nucleotides: TGTGCCAGCAGCTACACAGGGGATCAGGCCGAGCAGTACTTC. Encoded protein: CASSYTGDQAEQYF.

The rearrangement links TRBV14 to TRBJ1-2; TRBD1 is a possible D gene (6 bases). The germline V gene encodes CDR1 SGHDN and CDR2 FVKESK. This CDR3 is built from 13 residues. Trimming cost V 3 bases and J 8 bases, with 13 bases left between them. CDR3 nucleotide sequence: TGTGCCAGCAGCCAGCGTAGGGACACGGGCTACACCTTC. Its protein is CASSQRRDTGYTF.

The table lists this clone with a few counts. V and J are TRBV7-6 and TRBJ1-2; TRBD1 matches at 8 bases. CDR1 is SGHVS and CDR2 is FNYEAQ in the germline V gene. The length of the CDR3 is 17 residues. Trimming removed 8 bases from V and 8 bases from J; junction bases left unmatched: 22. The DNA of the CDR3 is TGTGCCAGCGGGGGGACGAGTTTACAGGGGGTATCGCGCGGCTACACCTTC. This gives the protein CASGGTSLQGVSRGYTF.

The chain joins TRBV12-5 to TRBJ2-3; 14 bases map to TRBD2. The CDR3 is 20 amino acids. Germline CDR1 LGHNT, CDR2 FRNRAP. With V trimmed by 5 bases and J by 7 bases, 20 bases remained unmatched. CDR3 protein: CASGQDREKTSGGAQYTQYF. The CDR3 coding sequence is TGTGCTAGTGGTCAGGACAGGGAGAAGACTAGCGGGGGGGCACAGTATACGCAGTATTTT.

The chain is built from TRBV7-8 and TRBJ2-1, with TRBD2 matching over 8 bases. Per germline, CDR1 SGHVS and CDR2 FQNEAQ. The CDR3 consists of 17 residues. The trim removed 5 bases at V and 4 bases at J, leaving 13 bases unmatched. Written as DNA, the CDR3 is TGTGCCAGCAGCAGAAACGGGGGGGCCGTCGCTTACAATGAGCAGTTCTTC. Translation: CASSRNGGAVAYNEQFF. Looking up the rest from reference TRBV7-8 and TRBJ2-1 gives the full variable domain: GAGVSQSPRYKVAKRGQDVALRCDPISGHVSLFWYQQALGQGPEFLTYFQNEAQLDKSGLPSDRFFAERPEGSVSTLKIQRTQQEDSAVYLCASSRNGGAVAYNEQFFGPGTRLTVL.